The clone carrying this T cell receptor (beta chain) was detected only a few times. The entirety of the isolated RNA underwent reverse transcription, so expressed TCRB transcripts were sequenced. Only in-frame clones appear in the TCRdb table, and some are missing; sequencing was by immunoSEQ multiplex PCR. The data hold about 900,000 clones, with roughly 17% observed a single time. The data originate from a study of beta chain features in type 1 diabetes. The germline CDR1 and CDR2 sequences are SEHNR and FQNEAQ (reference sequence). With 5 bases removed from V and 12 bases from J, the gap between germline ends came to 14 bases. The CDR3 is made up of 12 amino acids.

This receptor was obtained from a woman aged 18-29 years in good health. The chain carries TRBV7-9 and TRBJ2-1; D might be TRBD1 or TRBD2, each matching 5 bases. The sequenced material came from naive CD4+ T cells from blood. CDR3 nucleotides: TGTGCCAGCAGCCGCCCCCTGAGGGGGCAGTTCTTC. Protein: CASSRPLRGQFF.